The 15 T cell receptor beta chains in this list originate from one sample, sequenced in a study of OX40 agonist ivuxolimab in advanced cancers. Repertoires were generated with immunoSEQ multiplex PCR, while TCRdb's copy carries only in-frame clones and drops some. Among about 150,000 clones, 90% to 95% were seen once, and the ten largest hold about 0.33%. Sequenced here: CD4+ or CD8+ T cells sorted from blood, sampled in a trial of the OX40 agonist ivuxolimab. The receptors were gathered from an adult with an advanced solid tumor such as melanoma, head and neck, liver or kidney cancer.

CDR3 in amino acids: CASSMDRVNTEAFF. In DNA, the CDR3 is TGTGCCAGCAGTATGGACAGGGTGAACACTGAAGCTTTCTTT. The J gene is TRBJ1-1, the V gene TRBV27; TRBD1 agrees at 8 bases. This CDR3 is 14 amino acids long. J was trimmed by 0 bases and V by 5 bases; bases with no gene match: 2. Germline assignment: CDR1 MNHEY and CDR2 SMNVEV (reference sequence).

This chain connects TRBV7-6 to TRBJ1-3, with D maybe TRBD1 (5 bases). Germline assignment: CDR1 SGHVS and CDR2 FNYEAQ. The CDR3 has 15 amino acids. Trimming took 4 bases from V and 9 from J, leaving 19 bases between them. The CDR3 region is CASSYGGTLGSTIYF. CDR3 in DNA: TGTGCCAGCAGCTATGGGGGGACCCTTGGGAGCACCATATATTTT.

J is TRBJ2-6 and V is TRBV27, with a weak D call TRBD1 (6 bases). This CDR3 has 21 residues. V lost 3 bases and J lost 5, with 29 bases in between. From germline, CDR1 is MNHEY and CDR2 SMNVEV (reference sequence). The CDR3 DNA sequence: TGTGCCAGCAGTTTCGGGTTGACACCGGGACAATGGCCCGGTAGGGCCAACGTCCTGACTTTC. Translated, it gives CASSFGLTPGQWPGRANVLTF.

The chain couples TRBV9 to TRBJ1-1; D is unclear. The CDR3 is made up of 15 amino acids. The V end was cut by 4 bases, the J end by 3 bases, with 16 bases between. Germline-derived CDR1 and CDR2 are SGDLS and YYNGEE. The CDR3 DNA follows: TGTGCCAGCAGCCCTCGGGAGGCCGCTTACACTGAAGCTTTCTTT. The encoded protein is CASSPREAAYTEAFF. The variable domain in full, completed from reference TRBV9 and TRBJ1-1, reads DSGVTQTPKHLITATGQRVTLRCSPRSGDLSVYWYQQSLDQGLQFLIQYYNGEERAKGNILERFSAQQFPDLHSELNLSSLELGDSALYFCASSPREAAYTEAFFGQGTRLTVV.

V is TRBV5-6 and J is TRBJ2-7; 12 nucleotides agree with TRBD2. CDR1 and CDR2 from the germline V gene are SGHDT and YYEEEE. This CDR3 contains 17 residues. V trimming: 3 bases; J trimming: 0 bases; junction bases outside the gene matches: 7. The CDR3 DNA is TGTGCCAGCAGCTCATTTGGACTAGCGGGGATCTCCTACGAGCAGTACTTC. This translates into CASSSFGLAGISYEQYF. The variable domain in full, with the rest retrieved from reference TRBV5-6 and TRBJ2-7, is DAGVTQSPTHLIKTRGQQVTLRCSPKSGHDTVSWYQQALGQGPQFIFQYYEEEERQRGNFPDRFSGHQFPNYSSELNVNALLLGDSALYLCASSSFGLAGISYEQYFGPGTRLTVT.

A single count supports this clone. This chain links TRBV27 with TRBJ2-1; 8 nucleotides line up with TRBD1. The CDR3 contains 16 residues. CDR1 and CDR2 (germline): MNHEY, SMNVEV (reference sequence). V shed 6 bases and J 5 bases; nucleotides not matched to a gene: 12. CDR3 DNA sequence: TGTGCCAGCAGCCCCAGGGGGCGAAATGGACACAATGAGCAGTTCTTC. It translates to CASSPRGRNGHNEQFF.

V is TRBV5-4 and J is TRBJ2-2, with 10 bases matching TRBD2. From germline, CDR1 is SGHNT and CDR2 YYREEE (reference sequence). The CDR3 runs to 18 residues. With V trimmed by 1 base and J by 1 base, 7 bases remained unmatched. CDR3 nucleotides: TGTGCCAGCAGCTTGTTAGCGGGGGGCAACCTGAACACCGGGGAGCTGTTTTTT. It translates to CASSLLAGGNLNTGELFF. The variable domain in full, completed from reference TRBV5-4 and TRBJ2-2, reads ETGVTQSPTHLIKTRGQQVTLRCSSQSGHNTVSWYQQALGQGPQFIFQYYREEENGRGNFPPRFSGLQFPNYSSELNVNALELDDSALYLCASSLLAGGNLNTGELFFGEGSRLTVL.

J is TRBJ1-5 and V is TRBV7-8, with D perhaps matching TRBD1 (5 bases). The germline V gene encodes CDR1 SGHVS and CDR2 FQNEAQ. This CDR3 spans 14 amino acids. Trimming left V 3 bases short and J 8 bases short, with 14 bases between. The CDR3 reads CASSFRDGGKPQHF. CDR3 coding DNA: TGTGCCAGCAGCTTTCGGGACGGTGGAAAGCCCCAGCATTTT. The whole variable domain, filled in from reference TRBV7-8 and TRBJ1-5, reads GAGVSQSPRYKVAKRGQDVALRCDPISGHVSLFWYQQALGQGPEFLTYFQNEAQLDKSGLPSDRFFAERPEGSVSTLKIQRTQQEDSAVYLCASSFRDGGKPQHFGDGTRLSIL.

The rearrangement joins TRBV5-1 to TRBJ2-2; unclear D gene. The germline gives CDR1 SGHRS, CDR2 YFSETQ. Trimming took 4 bases from V and 0 from J, leaving 7 bases between them. The CDR3 contains 14 residues. The CDR3: CASSVLPNTGELFF. The CDR3 nucleotides read TGCGCCAGCAGCGTTCTTCCGAACACCGGGGAGCTGTTTTTT.

Comments on this clone: Its ends do not fully match the called genes, so a read error is possible. This chain uses TRBV4-2 with TRBJ2-2; D call uncertain. The CDR3 has 15 residues. CDR1 is LGHNA and CDR2 is YNFKEQ in the germline V gene. CDR3 in DNA: TGTGCCAGCAGCCGGACCGTAGGGAACTCCGGGGAGCTGTTTTTT. This translates into CASSRTVGNSGELFF.

The rearrangement joins TRBV6-1 to TRBJ1-4; 10 bases match TRBD1. The trim removed 4 bases at V and 10 bases at J, leaving 9 bases unmatched. Per the germline V gene, CDR1 is MNHNS and CDR2 is SASEGT. CDR3 length: 15 residues. CDR3 sequence: CASSGPGQGIRKLFF. CDR3 DNA sequence: TGTGCCAGCAGTGGACCGGGACAGGGGATACGAAAACTGTTTTTT.

The V and J genes are TRBV5-1 and TRBJ2-2, with 13 nucleotides matching TRBD2. V was clipped by 6 bases and J by 2 bases; unmatched bases: 4. Germline CDR1 SGHRS, CDR2 YFSETQ. The CDR3 has 16 amino acids. Here the CDR3 DNA reads TGCGCCAGCACCCGACTAGCGGGAGGTAACACCGGGGAGCTGTTTTTT. Translating gives CASTRLAGGNTGELFF.

The genes are TRBV18 and TRBJ2-1; 14 bases fit TRBD2. The CDR3 length is 16 residues. Trimming took 3 bases from V and 7 from J; bases not matched to a gene: 5. From germline, CDR1 is KGHSH and CDR2 LQKENI. DNA for the CDR3: TGTGCCAGCTCACCGAGACTAGCGGGGGGGCGGAATGAGCAGTTCTTC. It is translated as CASSPRLAGGRNEQFF.

In DNA form, the CDR3 reads TGCAGTGCTACACATTACGAGCAGTACTTC. It is translated as CSATHYEQYF. This chain links TRBV20-1 with TRBJ2-7, with unresolved D. Germline V gives CDR1 DFQATT, CDR2 SNEGSKA (reference sequence). The CDR3 is 10 amino acids. V gave up 4 bases and J gave up 4 bases, with 5 bases separating them.

The chain recombines TRBV5-1 with TRBJ1-4, with D unclear. V dropped 0 bases and J dropped 8 bases, with 14 bases sitting between them. This CDR3 spans 15 amino acids. Germline V CDR1 and CDR2: SGHRS, YFSETQ. This CDR3 reads CASSLGAGSGEKLFF. The CDR3 DNA reads TGCGCCAGCAGCTTGGGGGCAGGTTCTGGGGAAAAACTGTTTTTT.